The source of this T cell receptor beta chain is a study of blood T cell repertoires in COVID-19. Whole-study context: T cells, B-cell-depleted T cells, or PBMCs provided the cDNA or gDNA that served as material.

The method was immunoSEQ multiplex PCR; TCRdb's version includes in-frame clones alone and lacks a portion of them. The sample records 210,000 or so clones, roughly 85% being singletons. This clone has only one observation. Enrollment of patients from Seattle took place during active infection, with longitudinal follow-up. The germline V gene has CDR1 SQVTM and CDR2 ANQGSEA. The CDR3 length is 14 residues. The junction had 5 bases not matched to a gene; V was cut back by 1 base and J by 5 bases. The chain recombines TRBV29-1 with TRBJ2-3; 8 positions agree with TRBD2. Input material: peripheral blood. The TCR comes from a man in his fifties or sixties with COVID-19, enrolled during active disease. Written as DNA, the CDR3 is TGCAGCGTTGAAGTCGGGGGGGGGCGAGATACGCAGTATTTT. Amino acids: CSVEVGGGRDTQYF.